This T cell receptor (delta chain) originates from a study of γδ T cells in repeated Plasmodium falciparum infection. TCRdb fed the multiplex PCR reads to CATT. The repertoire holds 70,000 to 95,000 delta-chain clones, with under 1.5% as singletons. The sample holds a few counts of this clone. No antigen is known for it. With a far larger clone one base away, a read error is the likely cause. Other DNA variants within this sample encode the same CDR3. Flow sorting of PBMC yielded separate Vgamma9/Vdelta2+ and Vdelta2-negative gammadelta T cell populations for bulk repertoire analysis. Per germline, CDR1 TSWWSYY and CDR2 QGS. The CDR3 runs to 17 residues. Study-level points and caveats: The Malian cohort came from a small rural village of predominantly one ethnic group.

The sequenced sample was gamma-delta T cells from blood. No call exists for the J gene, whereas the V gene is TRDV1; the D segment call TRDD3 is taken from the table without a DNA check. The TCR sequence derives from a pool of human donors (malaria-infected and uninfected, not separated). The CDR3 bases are TGTGCTCTTGGGGAAACGTCCTACTGGGGATCCACCGATAAGCTCATCTTT. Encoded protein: CALGETSYWGSTDKLIF.